These 3 T cell receptor beta chains were all obtained from the same sample, sequenced in a study of spatial heterogeneity in lung cancer. Time point given: sample taken at primary tumor resection. Whole RNA, which was extracted from tumor, nontumor lung tissue or frozen PBMC, was sequenced without any cell sorting. TCRdb recomputed calls from the 5' RACE reads with MiXCR, one row per CDR3 protein. The sample has 25,000 or so distinct CDR3 sequences; around 13% are singletons. The material was PBMCs, obtained at surgery. The receptors were sampled from a female donor with early-stage non-small cell lung cancer.

This clonotype was seen repeatedly, ten times or more. V gene TRBV30 combines with J gene TRBJ2-1; weak D call: TRBD1 (5 bases). CDR3 size: 12 residues. Deletions cut 8 bases from V and 7 bases from J, with 15 bases between. CDR1 is GTSNPN, CDR2 SVGIG, per germline (reference sequence). CDR3 in DNA: TGTGCCCGTGATACAGGTAGTAATGAGCAGTTCTTC. This translates into CARDTGSNEQFF. Combining the CDR3 with reference TRBV30 and TRBJ2-1 gives the whole variable domain SQTIHQWPATLVQPVGSPLSLECTVEGTSNPNLYWYRQAAGRGLQLLFYSVGIGQISSEVPQNLSASRPQDRQFILSSKKLLLSDSGFYLCARDTGSNEQFFGPGTRLTVL.

V gene TRBV27 combines with J gene TRBJ2-7; no clear D. Looked up from germline, CDR1 is MNHEY and CDR2 is SMNVEV (reference sequence). V was trimmed by 6 bases and J by 4 bases, leaving 13 bases between them. The CDR3 runs 13 residues. The CDR3 DNA follows: TGTGCCAGCAGCCCAAACCCCCTGTACGAGCAGTACTTC. Translating it yields CASSPNPLYEQYF.

This clonotype was detected many times. The chain joins TRBV20-1 to TRBJ2-5; 15 bases agree with TRBD2. V lost 4 bases, J lost 1 base, and 4 bases stayed unmatched. The CDR3 totals 16 residues. The germline V gene encodes CDR1 DFQATT and CDR2 SNEGSKA (reference sequence). The CDR3 sequence is CSAIWTSGRVQETQYF. The CDR3 DNA is TGCAGTGCTATATGGACTAGCGGGAGGGTCCAAGAGACCCAGTACTTC.